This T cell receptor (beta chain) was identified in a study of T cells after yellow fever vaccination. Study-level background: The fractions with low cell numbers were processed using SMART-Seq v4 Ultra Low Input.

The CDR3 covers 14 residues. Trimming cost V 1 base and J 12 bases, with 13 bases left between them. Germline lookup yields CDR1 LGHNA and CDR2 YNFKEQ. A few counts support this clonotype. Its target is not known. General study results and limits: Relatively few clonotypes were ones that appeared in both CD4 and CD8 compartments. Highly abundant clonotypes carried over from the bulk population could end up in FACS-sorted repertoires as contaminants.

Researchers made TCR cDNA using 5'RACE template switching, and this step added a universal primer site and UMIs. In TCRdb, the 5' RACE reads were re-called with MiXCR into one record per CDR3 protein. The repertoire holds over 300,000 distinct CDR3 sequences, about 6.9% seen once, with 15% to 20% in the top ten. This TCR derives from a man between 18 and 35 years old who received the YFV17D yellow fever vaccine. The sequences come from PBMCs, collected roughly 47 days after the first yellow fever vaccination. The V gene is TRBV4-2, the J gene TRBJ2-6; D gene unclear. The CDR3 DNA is TGTGCCAGCAGCCAAGCAAGGGTAGATAGCGTCCTGACTTTC. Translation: CASSQARVDSVLTF.